The 2 T cell receptor beta chains below all came from one sample that was sequenced in a study of CD8 T cells in ankylosing spondylitis. TCRdb re-called the 5' RACE reads with MiXCR, one entry per CDR3 protein. This table holds roughly 240,000 distinct CDR3 sequences, roughly 32% found once. Material: blood, either unsorted or a sorted T cell fraction (not recorded which). The receptors were sampled from a male donor with ankylosing spondylitis or in good health (not recorded which).

This clonotype was observed a few times. The V gene is TRBV5-6, the J gene TRBJ1-1; no clear D. The CDR3 runs to 13 residues. Trimming took off 4 bases at V and 6 bases at J, with 13 bases between the two ends. Germline assignment: CDR1 SGHDT and CDR2 YYEEEE. The CDR3 loop is CASSPGSGPEAFF. CDR3 nucleotides: TGTGCCAGCAGCCCGGGCTCAGGCCCTGAAGCTTTCTTT.

The genes are TRBV12-3 or TRBV12-4 and TRBJ2-1, with TRBD1 identical over 7 bases. This CDR3 spans 14 amino acids. V lost 7 bases and J lost 13; bases outside the gene matches: 16. The CDR3 reads CASKDSTGLNGQFF. CDR3 nucleotide sequence: TGTGCCAGCAAGGACTCGACAGGGCTTAATGGACAGTTCTTC.